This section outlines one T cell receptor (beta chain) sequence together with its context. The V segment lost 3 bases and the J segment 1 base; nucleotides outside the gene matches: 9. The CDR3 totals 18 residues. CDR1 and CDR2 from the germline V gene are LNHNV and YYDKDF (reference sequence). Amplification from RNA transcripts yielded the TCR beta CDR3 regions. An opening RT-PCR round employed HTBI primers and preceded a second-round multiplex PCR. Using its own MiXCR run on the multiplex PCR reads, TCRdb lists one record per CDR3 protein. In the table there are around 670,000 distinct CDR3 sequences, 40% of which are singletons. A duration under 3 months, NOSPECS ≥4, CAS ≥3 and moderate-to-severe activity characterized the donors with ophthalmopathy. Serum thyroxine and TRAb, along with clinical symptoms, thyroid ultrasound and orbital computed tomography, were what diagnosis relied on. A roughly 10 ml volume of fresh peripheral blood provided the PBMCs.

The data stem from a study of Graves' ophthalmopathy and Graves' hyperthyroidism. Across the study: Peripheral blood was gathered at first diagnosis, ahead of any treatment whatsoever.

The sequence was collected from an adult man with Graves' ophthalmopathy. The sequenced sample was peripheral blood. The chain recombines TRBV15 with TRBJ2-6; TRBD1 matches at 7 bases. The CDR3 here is CATSSSGTVRSGANVLTF. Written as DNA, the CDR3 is TGTGCCACCAGCAGCTCGGGGACAGTCCGATCTGGGGCCAACGTCCTGACTTTC.